This TCR beta chain derives from a study of shared clonotypes between healthy human individuals. The study, taken as a whole, reports: The expectation was that sequencing depth would affect clonotype sharing among donors.

About this clone: Its target is unknown.

The assay ran at deep level. Spread over ten immunoSEQ deep assay plates, unsorted PBMC DNA underwent sequencing. Using immunoSEQ multiplex PCR, the repertoire was profiled, and TCRdb retains in-frame clones only, with some absent. The data contain about half a million clones, around 77% of them singletons. With 6 bases clipped from V and 8 bases from J, the junction kept 8 bases outside the gene matches. Germline CDR1 and CDR2: SNHLY and FYNNEI. The CDR3 runs 14 residues. The chain is built from TRBV2 and TRBJ2-1; 9 bases are shared with TRBD1. Sequencing used PBMCs. This TCR came from a woman aged 40 to 55 in good health. Some clones in this sample may be carry-over from other donors' samples. The CDR3 reads CASRAGTGTYEQFF. The CDR3 nucleotides are TGTGCCAGCAGAGCCGGGACAGGGACATATGAGCAGTTCTTC.